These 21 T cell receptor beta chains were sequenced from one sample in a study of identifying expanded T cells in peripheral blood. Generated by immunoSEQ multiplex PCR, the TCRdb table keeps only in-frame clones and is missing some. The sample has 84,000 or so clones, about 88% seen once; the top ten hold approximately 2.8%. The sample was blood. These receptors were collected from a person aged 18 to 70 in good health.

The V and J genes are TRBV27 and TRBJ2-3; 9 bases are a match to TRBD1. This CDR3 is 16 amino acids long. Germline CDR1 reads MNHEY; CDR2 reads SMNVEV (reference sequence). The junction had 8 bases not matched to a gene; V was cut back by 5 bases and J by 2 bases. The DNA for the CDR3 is TGTGCCAGCAGTCCGGGACAGGGTGGGGTCACAGATACGCAGTATTTT. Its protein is CASSPGQGGVTDTQYF.

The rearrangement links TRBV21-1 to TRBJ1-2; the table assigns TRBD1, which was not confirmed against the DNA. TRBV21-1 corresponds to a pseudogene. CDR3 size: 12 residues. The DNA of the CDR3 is TGTGCCCTCTGGGGACAGGGGTACGGCTACACCTTC. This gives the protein CALWGQGYGYTF.

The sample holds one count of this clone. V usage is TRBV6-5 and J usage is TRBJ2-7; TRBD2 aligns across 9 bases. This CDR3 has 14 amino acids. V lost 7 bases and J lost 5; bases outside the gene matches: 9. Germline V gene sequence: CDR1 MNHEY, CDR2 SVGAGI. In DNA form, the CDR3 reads TGTGCCAGCACTCGTGGCGGGGGGGCGCACGAGCAGTACTTC. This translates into CASTRGGGAHEQYF.

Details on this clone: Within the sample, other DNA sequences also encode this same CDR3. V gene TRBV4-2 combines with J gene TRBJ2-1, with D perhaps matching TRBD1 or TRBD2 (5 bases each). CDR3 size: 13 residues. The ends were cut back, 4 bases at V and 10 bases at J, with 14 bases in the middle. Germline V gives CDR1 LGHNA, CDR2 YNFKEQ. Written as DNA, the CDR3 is TGTGCCAGCAGCCCCCGGACCGGGGACGAGCAGTTCTTC. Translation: CASSPRTGDEQFF.

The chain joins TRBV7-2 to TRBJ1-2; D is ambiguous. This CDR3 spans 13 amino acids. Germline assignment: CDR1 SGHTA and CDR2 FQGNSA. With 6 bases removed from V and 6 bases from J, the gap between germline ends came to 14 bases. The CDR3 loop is CASSSQTGNGYTF. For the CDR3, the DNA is TGTGCCAGCAGTTCACAAACGGGGAATGGCTACACCTTC. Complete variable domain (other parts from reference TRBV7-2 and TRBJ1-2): GAGVSQSPSNKVTEKGKDVELRCDPISGHTALYWYRQSLGQGLEFLIYFQGNSAPDKSGLPSDRFSAERTGGSVSTLTIQRTQQEDSAVYLCASSSQTGNGYTFGSGTRLTVV.

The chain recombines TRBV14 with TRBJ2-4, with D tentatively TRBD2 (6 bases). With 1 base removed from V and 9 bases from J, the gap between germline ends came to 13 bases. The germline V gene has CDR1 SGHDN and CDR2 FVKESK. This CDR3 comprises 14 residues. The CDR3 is CASSQVVGGGIQYF. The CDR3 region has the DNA TGTGCCAGCAGCCAAGTAGTGGGGGGTGGCATTCAGTACTTC.

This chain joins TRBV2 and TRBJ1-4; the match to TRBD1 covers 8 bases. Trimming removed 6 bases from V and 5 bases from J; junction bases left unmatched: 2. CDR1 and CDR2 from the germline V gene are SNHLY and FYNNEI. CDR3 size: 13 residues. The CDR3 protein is CASRDRGNEKLFF. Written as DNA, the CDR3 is TGTGCCAGCAGAGACAGGGGAAATGAAAAACTGTTTTTT.

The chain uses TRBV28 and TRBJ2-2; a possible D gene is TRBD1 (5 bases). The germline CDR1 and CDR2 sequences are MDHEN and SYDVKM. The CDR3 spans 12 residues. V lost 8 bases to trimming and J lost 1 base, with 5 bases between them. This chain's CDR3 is CASQGNTGELFF. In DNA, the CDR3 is TGTGCCAGCCAGGGGAACACCGGGGAGCTGTTTTTT. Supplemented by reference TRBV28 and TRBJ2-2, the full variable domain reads DVKVTQSSRYLVKRTGEKVFLECVQDMDHENMFWYRQDPGLGLRLIYFSYDVKMKEKGDIPEGYSVSREKKERFSLILESASTNQTSMYLCASQGNTGELFFGEGSRLTVL.

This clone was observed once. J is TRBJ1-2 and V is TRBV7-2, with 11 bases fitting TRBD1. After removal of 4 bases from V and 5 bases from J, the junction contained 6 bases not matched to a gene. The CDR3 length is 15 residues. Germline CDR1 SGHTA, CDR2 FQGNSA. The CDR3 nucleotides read TGTGCCAGCAGCTCGGGACAGGGGGGAATTTATGGCTACACCTTC. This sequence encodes CASSSGQGGIYGYTF. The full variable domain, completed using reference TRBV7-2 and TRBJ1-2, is GAGVSQSPSNKVTEKGKDVELRCDPISGHTALYWYRQSLGQGLEFLIYFQGNSAPDKSGLPSDRFSAERTGGSVSTLTIQRTQQEDSAVYLCASSSGQGGIYGYTFGSGTRLTVV.

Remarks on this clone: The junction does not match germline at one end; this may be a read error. This CDR3 reads CASSSGGGKHF. CDR3 sequence (DNA): TGTGCCAGCAGTTCAGGAGGGGGGAAGCACTTC. The chain has TRBV7-2 and TRBJ2-5; tentatively, D is TRBD1 or TRBD2 (6 bases each). CDR3 length: 11 residues. CDR1 is SGHTA, CDR2 FQGNSA, per germline.

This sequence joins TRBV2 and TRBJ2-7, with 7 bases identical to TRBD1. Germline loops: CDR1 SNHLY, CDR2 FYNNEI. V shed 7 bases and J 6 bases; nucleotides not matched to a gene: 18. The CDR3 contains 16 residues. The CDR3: CASMSAVTGPFGEQYF. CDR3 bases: TGTGCCAGCATGTCGGCCGTGACAGGGCCCTTCGGCGAGCAGTACTTC.

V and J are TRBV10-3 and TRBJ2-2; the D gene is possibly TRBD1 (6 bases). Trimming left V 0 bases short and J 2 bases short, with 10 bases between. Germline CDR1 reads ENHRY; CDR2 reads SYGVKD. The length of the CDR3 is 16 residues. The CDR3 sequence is CAISESRQDNTGELFF. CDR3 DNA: TGTGCCATCAGTGAGTCGAGACAGGACAACACCGGGGAGCTGTTTTTT.

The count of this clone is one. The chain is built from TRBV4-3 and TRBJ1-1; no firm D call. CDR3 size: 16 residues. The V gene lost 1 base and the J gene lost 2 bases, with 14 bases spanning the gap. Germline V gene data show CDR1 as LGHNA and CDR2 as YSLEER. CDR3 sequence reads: CASSQGSRAYNTEAFF. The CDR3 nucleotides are TGCGCCAGCAGCCAAGGATCTCGGGCCTATAACACTGAAGCTTTCTTT.

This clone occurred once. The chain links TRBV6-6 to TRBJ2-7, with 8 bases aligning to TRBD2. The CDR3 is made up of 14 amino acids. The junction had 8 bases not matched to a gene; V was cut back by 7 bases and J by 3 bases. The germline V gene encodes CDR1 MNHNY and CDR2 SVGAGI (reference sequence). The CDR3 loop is CASTRAGDLYEQYF. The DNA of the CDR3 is TGTGCCAGCACTCGAGCGGGAGATCTCTACGAGCAGTACTTC.

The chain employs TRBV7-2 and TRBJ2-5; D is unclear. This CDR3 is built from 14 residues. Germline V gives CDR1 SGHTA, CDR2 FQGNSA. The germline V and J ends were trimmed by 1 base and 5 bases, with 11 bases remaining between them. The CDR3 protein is CASSLGSGRETQYF. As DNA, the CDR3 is TGTGCCAGCAGCTTAGGATCGGGTAGGGAGACCCAGTACTTC.

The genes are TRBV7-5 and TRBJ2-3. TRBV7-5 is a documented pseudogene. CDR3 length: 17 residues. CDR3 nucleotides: TGTGTCAGAACCCAAGGCAGGGACCTTACCTTCGCAGATACGCAGTATTTT. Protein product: CVRTQGRDLTFADTQYF.

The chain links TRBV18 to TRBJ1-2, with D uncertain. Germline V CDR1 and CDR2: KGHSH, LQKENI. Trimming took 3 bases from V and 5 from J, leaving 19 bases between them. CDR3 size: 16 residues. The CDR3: CASSPNDGSNLYGYTF. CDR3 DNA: TGTGCCAGCTCACCGAATGACGGGAGTAATCTTTATGGCTACACCTTC.

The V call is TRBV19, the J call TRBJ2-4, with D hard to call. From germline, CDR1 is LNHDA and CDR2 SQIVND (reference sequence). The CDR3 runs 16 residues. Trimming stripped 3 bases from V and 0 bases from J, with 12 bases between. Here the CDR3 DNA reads TGTGCCAGTAGTATTGGTGTTGGGCTAGCCAAAAACATTCAGTACTTC. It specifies CASSIGVGLAKNIQYF. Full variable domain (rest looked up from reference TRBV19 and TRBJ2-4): DGGITQSPKYLFRKEGQNVTLSCEQNLNHDAMYWYRQDPGQGLRLIYYSQIVNDFQKGDIAEGYSVSREKKESFPLTVTSAQKNPTAFYLCASSIGVGLAKNIQYFGAGTRLSVL.

CDR3 nucleotides: TGTGCCAGCAGTCCTGGGACTAGCGGTCGGGAGACCCAGTACTTC. Translated: CASSPGTSGRETQYF. The V call is TRBV28, the J call TRBJ2-5; 11 positions agree with TRBD2. The germline V gene has CDR1 MDHEN and CDR2 SYDVKM. Trimming removed 5 bases from V and 5 bases from J; junction bases left unmatched: 7. The CDR3 has 15 amino acids. The full variable domain, its missing parts supplied by reference TRBV28 and TRBJ2-5, is DVKVTQSSRYLVKRTGEKVFLECVQDMDHENMFWYRQDPGLGLRLIYFSYDVKMKEKGDIPEGYSVSREKKERFSLILESASTNQTSMYLCASSPGTSGRETQYFGPGTRLLVL.

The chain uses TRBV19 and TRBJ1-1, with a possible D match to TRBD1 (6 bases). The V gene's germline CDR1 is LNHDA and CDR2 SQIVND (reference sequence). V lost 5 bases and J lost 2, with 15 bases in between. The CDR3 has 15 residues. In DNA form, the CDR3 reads TGTGCCAGTAGTCCCTTCGGGACAACTAACACTGAAGCTTTCTTT. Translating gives CASSPFGTTNTEAFF.

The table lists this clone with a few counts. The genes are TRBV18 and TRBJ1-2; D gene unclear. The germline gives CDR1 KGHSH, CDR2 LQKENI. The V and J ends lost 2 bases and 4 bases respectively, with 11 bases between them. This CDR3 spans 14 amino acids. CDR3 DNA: TGTGCCAGCTCACCAGTGCCGTCAAGCTATGGCTACACCTTC. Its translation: CASSPVPSSYGYTF.